The clone carrying this T cell receptor beta chain was detected only a few times. Its antigen is undetermined. Unique molecular identifiers were present in the TCR beta cDNA libraries. From around 0.96 to 9.9 million T cells, about 500,000 cDNA molecules were obtained. TCRdb fed the PCR reads into MiXCR, producing one record per CDR3 protein. The repertoire holds 550,000 to 700,000 distinct CDR3 sequences, with 44% as singletons. The sample belongs to a study of post-analysis software for immune sequencing data. Whole-study findings and limits: Among multiple sclerosis patients, normalized Chao1 diversity was significantly below that of controls.

Material for sequencing was blood. This receptor was obtained from a girl aged 10 to 17 with multiple sclerosis.

CDR3 in amino acids: CASSQDAGARYNEQFF. The CDR3 nucleotides are TGTGCCAGCAGCCAAGATGCGGGTGCCCGCTACAATGAGCAGTTCTTC. This chain links TRBV4-2 with TRBJ2-1; possibly TRBD2 for D (5 bases). The germline CDR1 and CDR2 sequences are LGHNA and YNFKEQ. This CDR3 spans 16 amino acids. Trimming stripped 0 bases from V and 3 bases from J, with 12 bases between.